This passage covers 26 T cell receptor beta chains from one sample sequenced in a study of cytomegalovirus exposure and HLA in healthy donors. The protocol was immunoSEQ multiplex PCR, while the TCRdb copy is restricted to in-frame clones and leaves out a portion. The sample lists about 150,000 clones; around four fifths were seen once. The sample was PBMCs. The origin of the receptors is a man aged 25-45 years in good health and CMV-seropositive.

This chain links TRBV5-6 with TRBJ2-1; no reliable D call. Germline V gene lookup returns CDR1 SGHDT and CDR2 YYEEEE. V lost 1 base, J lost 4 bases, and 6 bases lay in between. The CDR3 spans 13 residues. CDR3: CASSLRLYNEQFF. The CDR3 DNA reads TGTGCCAGCAGCTTGCGACTGTACAATGAGCAGTTCTTC.

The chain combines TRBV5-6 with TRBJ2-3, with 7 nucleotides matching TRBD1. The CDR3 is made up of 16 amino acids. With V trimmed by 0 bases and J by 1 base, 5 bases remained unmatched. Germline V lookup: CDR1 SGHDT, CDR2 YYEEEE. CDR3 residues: CASSLGTGLRTDTQYF. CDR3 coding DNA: TGTGCCAGCAGCTTGGGGACAGGCCTACGCACAGATACGCAGTATTTT.

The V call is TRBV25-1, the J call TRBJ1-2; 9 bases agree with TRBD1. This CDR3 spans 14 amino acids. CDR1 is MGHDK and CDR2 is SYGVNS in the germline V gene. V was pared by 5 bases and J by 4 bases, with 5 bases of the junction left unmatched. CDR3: CASSSTGGVYGYTF. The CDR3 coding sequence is TGTGCCAGCAGTAGCACAGGGGGCGTCTATGGCTACACCTTC.

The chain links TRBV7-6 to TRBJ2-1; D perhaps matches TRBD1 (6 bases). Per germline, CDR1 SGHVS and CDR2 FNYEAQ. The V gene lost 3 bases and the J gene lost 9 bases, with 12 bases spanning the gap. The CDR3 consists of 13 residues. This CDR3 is CASSFKQGIEQFF. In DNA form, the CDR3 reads TGTGCCAGCAGCTTTAAACAGGGTATTGAGCAGTTCTTC.

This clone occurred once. In DNA form, the CDR3 reads TGCAGCGTTGAGGGACAGGGAAATGGCTACACCTTC. Translated, it gives CSVEGQGNGYTF. The chain employs TRBV29-1 and TRBJ1-2; TRBD1 agrees at 9 bases. The CDR3 loop spans 12 amino acids. V shed 3 bases, J shed 6 bases, and the junction held 2 bases outside the gene matches. The germline V gene has CDR1 SQVTM and CDR2 ANQGSEA.

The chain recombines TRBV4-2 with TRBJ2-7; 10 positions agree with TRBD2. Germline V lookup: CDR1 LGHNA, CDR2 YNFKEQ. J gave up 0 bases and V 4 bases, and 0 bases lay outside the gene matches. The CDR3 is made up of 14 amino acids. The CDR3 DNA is TGTGCCAGCAGCCCTAGCGGGAGCTCCTACGAGCAGTACTTC. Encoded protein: CASSPSGSSYEQYF.

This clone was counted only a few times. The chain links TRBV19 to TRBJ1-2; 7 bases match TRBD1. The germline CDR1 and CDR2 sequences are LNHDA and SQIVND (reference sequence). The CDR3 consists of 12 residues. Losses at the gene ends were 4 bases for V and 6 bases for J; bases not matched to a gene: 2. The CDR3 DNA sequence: TGTGCCAGTAGTACCGACAGGGATGGCTACACCTTC. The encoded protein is CASSTDRDGYTF.

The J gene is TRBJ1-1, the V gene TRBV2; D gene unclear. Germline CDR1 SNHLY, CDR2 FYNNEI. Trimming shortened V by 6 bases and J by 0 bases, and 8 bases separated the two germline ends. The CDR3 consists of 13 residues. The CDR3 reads CASSPLLNTEAFF. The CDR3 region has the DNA TGTGCCAGCAGCCCCCTCCTGAACACTGAAGCTTTCTTT.

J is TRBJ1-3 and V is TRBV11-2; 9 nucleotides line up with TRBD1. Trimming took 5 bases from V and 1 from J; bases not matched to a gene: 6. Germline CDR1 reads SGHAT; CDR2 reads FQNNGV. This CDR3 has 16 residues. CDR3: CASSPGTGTSGNTIYF. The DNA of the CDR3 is TGTGCCAGCAGCCCCGGGACAGGGACATCTGGAAACACCATATATTTT.

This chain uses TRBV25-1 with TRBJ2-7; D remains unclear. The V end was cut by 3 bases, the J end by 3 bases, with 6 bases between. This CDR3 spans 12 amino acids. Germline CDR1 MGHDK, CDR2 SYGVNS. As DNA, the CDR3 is TGTGCCAGCAGTGATTCCGTCTACGAGCAGTACTTC. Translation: CASSDSVYEQYF.

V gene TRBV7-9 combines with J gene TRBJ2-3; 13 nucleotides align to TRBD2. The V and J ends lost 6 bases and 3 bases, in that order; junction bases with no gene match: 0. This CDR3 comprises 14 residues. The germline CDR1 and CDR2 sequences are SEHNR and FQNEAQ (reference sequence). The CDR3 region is CASRLAGGTDTQYF. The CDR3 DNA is TGTGCCAGCAGACTAGCGGGGGGGACAGATACGCAGTATTTT.

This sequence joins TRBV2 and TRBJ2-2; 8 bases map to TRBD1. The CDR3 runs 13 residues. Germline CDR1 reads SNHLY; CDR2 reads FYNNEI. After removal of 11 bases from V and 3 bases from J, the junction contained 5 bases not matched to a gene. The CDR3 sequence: CAFEDRDTGELFF. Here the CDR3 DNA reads TGTGCCTTTGAGGACAGGGACACCGGGGAGCTGTTTTTT.

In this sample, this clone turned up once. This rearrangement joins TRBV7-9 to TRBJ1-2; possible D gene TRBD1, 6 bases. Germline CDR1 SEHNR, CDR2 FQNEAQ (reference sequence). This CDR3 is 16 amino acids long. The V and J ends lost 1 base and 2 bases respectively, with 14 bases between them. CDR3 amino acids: CASSLESSTGNYGYTF. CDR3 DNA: TGTGCCAGCAGCTTAGAAAGTTCGACAGGCAACTATGGCTACACCTTC.

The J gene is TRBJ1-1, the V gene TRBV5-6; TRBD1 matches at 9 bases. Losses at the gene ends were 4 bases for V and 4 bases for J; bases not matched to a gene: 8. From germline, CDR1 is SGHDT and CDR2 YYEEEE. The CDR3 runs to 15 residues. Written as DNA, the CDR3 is TGTGCCAGCAGCAATTGGGACAGGGATGGCACTGAAGCTTTCTTT. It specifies CASSNWDRDGTEAFF. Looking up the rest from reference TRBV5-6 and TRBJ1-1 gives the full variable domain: DAGVTQSPTHLIKTRGQQVTLRCSPKSGHDTVSWYQQALGQGPQFIFQYYEEEERQRGNFPDRFSGHQFPNYSSELNVNALLLGDSALYLCASSNWDRDGTEAFFGQGTRLTVV.

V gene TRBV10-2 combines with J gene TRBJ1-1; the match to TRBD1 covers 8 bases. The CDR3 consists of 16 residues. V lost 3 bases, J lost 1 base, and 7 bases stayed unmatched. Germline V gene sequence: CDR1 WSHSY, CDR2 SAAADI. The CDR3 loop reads CASSDPTGTGNTEAFF. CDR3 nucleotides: TGCGCCAGCAGTGACCCTACCGGGACAGGGAACACTGAAGCTTTCTTT.

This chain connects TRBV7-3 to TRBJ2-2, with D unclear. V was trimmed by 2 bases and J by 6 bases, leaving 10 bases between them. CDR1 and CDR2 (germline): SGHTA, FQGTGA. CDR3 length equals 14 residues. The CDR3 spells CASSLQASAGELFF. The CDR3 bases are TGTGCCAGCAGCTTACAGGCCTCCGCCGGGGAGCTGTTTTTT.

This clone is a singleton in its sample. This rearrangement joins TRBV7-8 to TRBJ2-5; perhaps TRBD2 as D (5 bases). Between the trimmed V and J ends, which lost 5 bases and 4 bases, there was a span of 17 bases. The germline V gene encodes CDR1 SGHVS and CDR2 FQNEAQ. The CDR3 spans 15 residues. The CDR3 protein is CASSPTRGRVETQYF. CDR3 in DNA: TGTGCCAGCAGCCCTACACGGGGAAGGGTAGAGACCCAGTACTTC.

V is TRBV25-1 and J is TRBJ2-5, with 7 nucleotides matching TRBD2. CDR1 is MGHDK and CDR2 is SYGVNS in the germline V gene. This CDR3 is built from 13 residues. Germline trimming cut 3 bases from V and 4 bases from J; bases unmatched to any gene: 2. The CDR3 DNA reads TGTGCCAGCAGTGAGGGAGGGTCAGAGACCCAGTACTTC. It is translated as CASSEGGSETQYF.

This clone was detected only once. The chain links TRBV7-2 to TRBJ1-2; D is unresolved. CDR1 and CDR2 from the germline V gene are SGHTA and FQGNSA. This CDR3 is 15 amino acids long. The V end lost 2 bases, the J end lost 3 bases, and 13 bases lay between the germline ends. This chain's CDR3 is CASSLIRAGDYGYTF. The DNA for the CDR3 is TGTGCCAGCAGCTTAATAAGGGCGGGAGACTATGGCTACACCTTC.

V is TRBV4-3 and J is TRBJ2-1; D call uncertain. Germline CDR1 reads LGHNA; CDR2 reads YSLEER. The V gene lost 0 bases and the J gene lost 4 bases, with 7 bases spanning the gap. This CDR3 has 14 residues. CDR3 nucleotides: TGCGCCAGCAGCCAAGAGGCGGCGTACAATGAGCAGTTCTTC. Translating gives CASSQEAAYNEQFF.

CDR3 coding DNA: TGTGCCAGCAGTTTAGTAGGGGGCAACTACGAGCAGTACTTC. Its protein product is CASSLVGGNYEQYF. The chain combines TRBV27 with TRBJ2-7; 7 nucleotides align to TRBD1. This CDR3 has 14 residues. Germline V lookup: CDR1 MNHEY, CDR2 SMNVEV (reference sequence). The trim removed 2 bases at V and 3 bases at J, leaving 4 bases unmatched.

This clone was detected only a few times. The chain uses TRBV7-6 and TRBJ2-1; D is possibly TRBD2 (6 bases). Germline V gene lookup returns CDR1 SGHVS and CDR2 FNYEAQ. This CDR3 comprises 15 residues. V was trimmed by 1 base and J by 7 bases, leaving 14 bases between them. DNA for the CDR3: TGTGCCAGCAGCTTAGTTCCAGGCGGGGAAAATGAGCAGTTCTTC. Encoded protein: CASSLVPGGENEQFF.

The chain's CDR3 is CASTTSTDTQYF. The CDR3 DNA follows: TGTGCCAGCACGACTAGCACAGATACGCAGTATTTT. The V call is TRBV6-6, the J call TRBJ2-3; no clear D. This CDR3 has 12 residues. Deletions cut 7 bases from V and 0 bases from J, with 5 bases between. Germline V gene sequence: CDR1 MNHNY, CDR2 SVGAGI (reference sequence).

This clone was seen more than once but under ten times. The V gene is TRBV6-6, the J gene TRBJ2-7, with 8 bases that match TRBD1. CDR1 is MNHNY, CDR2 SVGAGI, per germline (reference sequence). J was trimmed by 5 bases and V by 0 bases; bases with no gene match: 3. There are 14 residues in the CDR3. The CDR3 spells CASSYSQGAHEQYF. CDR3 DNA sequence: TGTGCCAGCAGTTACTCCCAGGGGGCCCACGAGCAGTACTTC.

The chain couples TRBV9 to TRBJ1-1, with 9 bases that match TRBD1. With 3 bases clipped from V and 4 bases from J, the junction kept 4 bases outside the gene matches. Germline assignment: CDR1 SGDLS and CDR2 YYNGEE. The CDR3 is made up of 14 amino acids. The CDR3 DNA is TGTGCCAGCAGCGCGGGACAGGGAGTCACTGAAGCTTTCTTT. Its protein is CASSAGQGVTEAFF. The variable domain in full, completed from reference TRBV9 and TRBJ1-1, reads DSGVTQTPKHLITATGQRVTLRCSPRSGDLSVYWYQQSLDQGLQFLIQYYNGEERAKGNILERFSAQQFPDLHSELNLSSLELGDSALYFCASSAGQGVTEAFFGQGTRLTVV.

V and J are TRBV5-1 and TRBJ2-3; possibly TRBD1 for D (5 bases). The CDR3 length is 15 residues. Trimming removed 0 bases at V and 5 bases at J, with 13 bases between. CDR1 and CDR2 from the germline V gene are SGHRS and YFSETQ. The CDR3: CASSLARGREDTQYF. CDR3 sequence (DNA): TGCGCCAGCAGCTTGGCAAGGGGTAGAGAAGATACGCAGTATTTT.